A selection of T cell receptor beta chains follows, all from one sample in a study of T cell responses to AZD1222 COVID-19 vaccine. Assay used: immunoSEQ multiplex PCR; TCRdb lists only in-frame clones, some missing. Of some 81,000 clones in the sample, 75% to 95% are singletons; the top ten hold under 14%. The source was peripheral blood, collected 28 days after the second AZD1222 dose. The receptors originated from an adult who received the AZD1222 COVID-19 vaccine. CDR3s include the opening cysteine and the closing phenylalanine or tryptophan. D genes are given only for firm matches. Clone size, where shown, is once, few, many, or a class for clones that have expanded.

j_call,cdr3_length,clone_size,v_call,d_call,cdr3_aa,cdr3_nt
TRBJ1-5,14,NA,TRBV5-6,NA,CASSLVGYGQPQHF,TGTGCCAGCAGCTTGGTGGGTTACGGTCAGCCCCAGCATTTT
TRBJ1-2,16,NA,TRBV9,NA,CASSVEPGPTFYGYTF,TGTGCCAGCAGCGTAGAGCCGGGACCCACATTCTATGGCTACACCTTC
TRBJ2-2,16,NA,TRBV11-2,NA,CASSLDPSGPTGELFF,TGTGCCAGCAGCTTAGATCCGTCTGGCCCCACCGGGGAGCTGTTTTTT
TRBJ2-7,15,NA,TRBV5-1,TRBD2,CASSLGDSGSYEQYF,TGCGCCAGCAGCTTGGGCGATAGCGGGAGCTACGAGCAGTACTTC
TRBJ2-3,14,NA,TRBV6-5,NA,CASNQDTRPDTQYF,TGTGCCAGCAACCAGGACACCCGGCCGGATACGCAGTATTTT
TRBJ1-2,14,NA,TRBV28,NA,CASSLSTGGYGYTF,TGTGCCAGCAGTTTATCTACAGGTGGCTATGGCTACACCTTC
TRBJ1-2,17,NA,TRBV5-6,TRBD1,CASSLDHRGTVEYGYTF,TGTGCCAGCAGCCTCGATCATAGGGGGACAGTCGAATATGGCTACACCTTC
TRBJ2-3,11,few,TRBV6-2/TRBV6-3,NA,CASSHTDTQYF,TGTGCCAGCAGTCACACAGATACGCAGTATTTT
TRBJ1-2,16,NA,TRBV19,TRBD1,CASSWGQSIANYGYTF,TGTGCCAGTAGCTGGGGACAGAGTATAGCTAACTATGGCTACACCTTC
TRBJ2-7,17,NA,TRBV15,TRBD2,CATSRGGRGVRTYEQYF,TGTGCCACCAGCAGAGGGGGGCGGGGGGTACGAACCTACGAGCAGTACTTC
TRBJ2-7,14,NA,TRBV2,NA,CASCRGRATYEQYF,TGTGCCAGCTGTCGTGGCCGTGCCACCTACGAGCAGTACTTC
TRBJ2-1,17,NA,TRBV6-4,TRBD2,CASSDTSTSGLYNEQFF,TGTGCCAGCAGTGATACGTCCACTAGCGGCCTCTACAATGAGCAGTTCTTC
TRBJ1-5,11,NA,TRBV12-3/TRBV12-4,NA,CASSLKAVQHF,TGTGCCAGCAGTTTAAAGGCGGTCCAGCATTTT
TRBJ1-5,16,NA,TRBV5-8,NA,CASTPVDIAFNQPQHF,TGTGCCAGCACCCCGGTAGACATCGCTTTCAATCAGCCCCAGCATTTT
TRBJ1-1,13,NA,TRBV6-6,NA,CASSYHDGGEAFF,TGTGCCAGCAGTTACCACGATGGTGGGGAAGCTTTCTTT
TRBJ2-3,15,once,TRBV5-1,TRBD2,CASRYGAGGPDTQYF,TGCGCCAGCAGGTATGGTGCGGGGGGCCCGGATACGCAGTATTTT
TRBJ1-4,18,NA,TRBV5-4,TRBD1,CASSLRWGQGSGSEKLFF,TGTGCCAGCAGCTTGCGATGGGGACAGGGATCCGGTAGTGAAAAACTGTTTTTT
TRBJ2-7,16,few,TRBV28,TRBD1,CASSFRSGTGNHEQYF,TGTGCCAGCAGTTTTAGGTCCGGGACAGGGAATCACGAGCAGTACTTC
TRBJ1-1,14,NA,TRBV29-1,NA,CSVGWGQRFTEAFF,TGCAGCGTTGGCTGGGGGCAGCGGTTCACTGAAGCTTTCTTT
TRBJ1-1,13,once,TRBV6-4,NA,CASSDSPRSEAFF,TGTGCCAGCAGTGACTCTCCCAGGTCTGAAGCTTTCTTT
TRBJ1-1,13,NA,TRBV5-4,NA,CASSATANTEAFF,TGTGCCAGCAGCGCTACAGCTAACACTGAAGCTTTCTTT
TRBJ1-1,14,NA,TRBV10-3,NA,CAISASSLNTEAFF,TGTGCCATCAGTGCCTCTTCATTGAACACTGAAGCTTTCTTT
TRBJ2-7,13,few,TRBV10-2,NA,CASSERLVGEQYF,TGCGCCAGCAGTGAGCGGTTAGTCGGTGAGCAGTACTTC
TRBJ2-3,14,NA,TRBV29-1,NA,CSVPPGPGTDTQYF,TGCAGCGTTCCCCCAGGACCGGGCACAGATACGCAGTATTTT
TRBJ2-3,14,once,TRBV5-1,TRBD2,CASSLGGGGDTQYF,TGCGCCAGCAGCTTGGGCGGGGGTGGAGATACGCAGTATTTT